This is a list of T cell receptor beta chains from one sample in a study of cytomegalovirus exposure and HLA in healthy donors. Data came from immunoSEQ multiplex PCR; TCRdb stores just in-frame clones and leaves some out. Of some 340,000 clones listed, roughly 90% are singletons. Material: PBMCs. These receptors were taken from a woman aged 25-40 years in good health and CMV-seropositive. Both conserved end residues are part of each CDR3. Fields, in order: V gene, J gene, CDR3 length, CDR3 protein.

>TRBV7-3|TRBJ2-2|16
CASSFGGGANTGELFF
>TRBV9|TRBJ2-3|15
CASSVGLLVADTQYF
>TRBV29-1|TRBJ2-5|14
CSAKPGLGGETQYF
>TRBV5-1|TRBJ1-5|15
CASSSDRASNQPQHF
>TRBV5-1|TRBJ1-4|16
CASRPDRVGLDEKLFF
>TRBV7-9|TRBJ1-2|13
CASSLAGSGGYTF
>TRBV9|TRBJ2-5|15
CASSVVGTGKETQYF
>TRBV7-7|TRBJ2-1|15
CASSKTGQGPSEQFF
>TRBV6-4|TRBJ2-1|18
CASSPRDRGSPGLNEQFF
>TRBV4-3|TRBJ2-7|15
CASGLDMVSSYEQYF
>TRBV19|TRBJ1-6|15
CASSILAGLGSPLHF
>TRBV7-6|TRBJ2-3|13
CASSQGQPDTQYF
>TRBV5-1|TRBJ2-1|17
CASSLDSGGYTYNEQFF
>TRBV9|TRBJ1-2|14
CASSVDGPDYGYTF